The present T cell receptor (beta chain) was sequenced within a study of blood T cell repertoires in COVID-19. Study in general: Samples taken during acute and convalescent COVID-19 were collected in the United States, Italy and Spain.

Original analysis: Estimates of nucleated cell counts were drawn from the amplification of reference gene primers. Libraries were prepared by immunoSEQ multiplex PCR; TCRdb keeps only in-frame clonotypes and omits some of them. D and trimming come from the DNA, and the V and J calls and clone size come from that table. This table holds 65,000 to 80,000 clones, 82% found once. From germline, CDR1 is LNHDA and CDR2 SQIVND (reference sequence). After removal of 3 bases from V and 6 bases from J, the junction contained 9 bases not matched to a gene. CDR3 length: 15 amino acids. This sequence originates from a human donor in a cohort sampled during active COVID-19. Material: peripheral blood. The chain joins TRBV19 to TRBJ1-1, with TRBD1 identical over 8 bases. The CDR3 sequence: CASSMKGQGASEAFF. The CDR3 DNA sequence: TGTGCCAGTAGTATGAAAGGGCAGGGGGCCTCTGAAGCTTTCTTT.